This TCR beta chain was identified during a study of early T cells in non-severe SARS-CoV-2 infection. Study at large: Sequencing used unsorted whole-blood bulk RNA, so chains lack pairing. Whole-study results and caveats: There was a bias toward anti-spike CD8 responses in VDJdb matching, which missed private and CD4 specificities.

This CDR3 region has 14 residues. Germline values: CDR1 SGHAT, CDR2 FQNNGV. Trimming removed 6 bases from V and 5 bases from J; junction bases left unmatched: 6. Individual cDNA molecules were tagged with unique molecular identifiers. TCRdb ran MiXCR on the 5' RACE reads and lists one entry per CDR3 protein. The top ten hold 4% to 4.5% of the sample, which has tens of thousands of distinct CDR3 sequences, about 6.7% seen once. With respect to this clonotype: No antigen is known for it. Lacking the conserved final phenylalanine or tryptophan, this CDR3 likely reflects a read error.

This chain links TRBV11-2 with TRBJ2-5, with 10 bases aligning to TRBD2. Sequencing input: whole blood. The receptor's source is an adult who was a healthcare worker with PCR-confirmed SARS-CoV-2 infection or an uninfected control (not recorded which). For the CDR3, the DNA is TGTGCCAGCAGACAACCAGCGGGAGGGGAGACCCAGTACTAC. Protein: CASRQPAGGETQYY.